The entry below gives a single T cell receptor beta chain sequence along with its context. Its antigen is not known. The source of the sample is a study of T-cell reconstitution after alpha-beta-depleted transplantation in children. Study-level findings and limits: Some patients' high day-60 TCRbeta diversity was attributed to recipient cells surviving conditioning.

Germline V gives CDR1 SQVTM, CDR2 ANQGSEA. Losses at the gene ends were 4 bases for V and 5 bases for J; bases not matched to a gene: 10. The CDR3 loop spans 15 amino acids. Researchers prepared the TCRbeta library using unique molecular identifiers, the study reports. TCRdb analysed the PCR reads with MiXCR anew, one entry per CDR3 protein. The table records around 960,000 distinct CDR3 sequences, under 30% of them present only once. This chain uses TRBV29-1 with TRBJ1-4; the match to TRBD1 covers 7 bases. This TCR was sampled from a boy in the first two years of life who had a stem cell transplant for SCID, so the T cells may come from the graft donor. Material: PBMCs, mostly from graft donor cells, obtained 360 days after TCRalphabeta/CD19-depleted stem cell transplant. The CDR3 here is CSVATGKGGNEKLFF. The CDR3 coding sequence is TGCAGCGTTGCGACAGGGAAAGGAGGGAATGAAAAACTGTTTTTT.